This T cell receptor (beta chain) was captured in a study of T cells in Graves' hyperthyroidism and ophthalmopathy. Details on this clonotype: A single base separates this from a much larger clone, so it may be a read error.

The germline gives CDR1 MNHEY, CDR2 SVGAGI. The length of the CDR3 is 15 residues. V was shortened by 7 bases and J by 0 bases, with 10 bases between the two germline ends. There were TCR beta CDR3 regions amplified from RNA transcripts. The HTBI primer set served for first-round RT-PCR of the TCR CDR3. TCRdb reprocessed the multiplex PCR reads via MiXCR and lists one record per CDR3 protein. The sample consists of 300,000 to 350,000 distinct CDR3 sequences, approximately 15% of them appearing once. The chain joins TRBV6-5 to TRBJ2-6, with a possible D match to TRBD1 (5 bases). The receptor was isolated from a man between 25 and 39 years old with Graves' hyperthyroidism. Sequencing input: blood. CDR3 loop: CASIRDSSGANVLTF. Here the CDR3 DNA reads TGTGCCAGCATTAGAGACAGCTCTGGGGCCAACGTCCTGACTTTC.